This is a list of T cell receptor beta chains from one sample in a study of T cells in Graves' hyperthyroidism and ophthalmopathy. TCRdb re-derived calls from the multiplex PCR reads in MiXCR, one entry per CDR3 protein. The data show more than 650,000 distinct CDR3 sequences, around 13% seen once. Source material: blood. Receptor source: a woman aged 18-35 years with Graves' hyperthyroidism. Both conserved end residues are part of each CDR3. Fields, in order: CDR3 protein, CDR3 DNA, D gene, clone size, J gene, V gene. The D gene is left open where the match is weak. A clone size is listed for some rows: how often the clone was seen (once, few, many), or a class if it is expanded.

cdr3_aa: CASKIGSLGTGELFF; cdr3_nt: TGTGCCAGCAAGATCGGTTCTTTGGGCACCGGGGAGCTGTTTTTT; d_call: .; clone_size: few; j_call: TRBJ2-2; v_call: TRBV6-1
cdr3_aa: CASSPWGAYEKLFF; cdr3_nt: TGCGCCAGCTCACCTTGGGGGGCCTACGAAAAACTGTTTTTT; d_call: .; clone_size: .; j_call: TRBJ1-4; v_call: TRBV10-2
cdr3_aa: CASSLGRTTEAFF; cdr3_nt: TGTGCCAGCAGCTTAGGGCGTACTACTGAAGCTTTCTTT; d_call: .; clone_size: many; j_call: TRBJ1-1; v_call: TRBV7-9
cdr3_aa: CASSLDFHGTSRSGADEQFF; cdr3_nt: TGTGCCAGCAGTTTAGATTTTCACGGGACTAGCCGTTCGGGGGCCGATGAGCAGTTCTTC; d_call: TRBD2; clone_size: few; j_call: TRBJ2-1; v_call: TRBV12-3/TRBV12-4
cdr3_aa: CASSYARSYNEQFF; cdr3_nt: TGTGCCAGCAGTTATGCAAGGTCTTACAATGAGCAGTTCTTC; d_call: .; clone_size: many; j_call: TRBJ2-1; v_call: TRBV6-1
cdr3_aa: CASSPPGTNNSPLHF; cdr3_nt: TGTGCCAGCTCACCACCGGGAACTAATAATTCACCCCTCCACTTT; d_call: .; clone_size: many; j_call: TRBJ1-6; v_call: TRBV18
cdr3_aa: CASSRSLIDTQYF; cdr3_nt: TGCGCCAGCAGCCGCTCTCTGATAGATACGCAGTATTTT; d_call: .; clone_size: .; j_call: TRBJ2-3; v_call: TRBV4-1
cdr3_aa: CATSRRGSYEQYF; cdr3_nt: TGTGCCACCAGCAGACGAGGATCCTACGAGCAGTACTTC; d_call: .; clone_size: .; j_call: TRBJ2-7; v_call: TRBV15
cdr3_aa: CAISDRQAYEQYF; cdr3_nt: TGTGCCATCAGTGATAGGCAGGCCTACGAGCAGTACTTC; d_call: .; clone_size: many; j_call: TRBJ2-7; v_call: TRBV10-3
cdr3_aa: CATSDYKPGTSGRALGDTQYF; cdr3_nt: TGTGCCACCAGTGACTATAAACCCGGGACTAGCGGGAGGGCCTTGGGAGATACGCAGTATTTT; d_call: TRBD2; clone_size: .; j_call: TRBJ2-3; v_call: TRBV24-1
cdr3_aa: CASSLRWNQPQHF; cdr3_nt: TGTGCCAGCAGCTTACGGTGGAATCAGCCCCAGCATTTT; d_call: .; clone_size: many; j_call: TRBJ1-5; v_call: TRBV7-2
cdr3_aa: CASSGTLQYNEQFF; cdr3_nt: TGTGCCAGCAGCGGGACTCTCCAATACAATGAGCAGTTCTTC; d_call: .; clone_size: many; j_call: TRBJ2-1; v_call: TRBV28
cdr3_aa: CASRYGTNQETQYF; cdr3_nt: TGCGCCAGCAGATACGGGACTAACCAAGAGACCCAGTACTTC; d_call: TRBD2; clone_size: .; j_call: TRBJ2-5; v_call: TRBV5-1
cdr3_aa: CASSLGQGTSKGYTF; cdr3_nt: TGTGCCAGCAGCCTGGGACAGGGAACATCTAAGGGCTACACCTTC; d_call: TRBD1; clone_size: .; j_call: TRBJ1-2; v_call: TRBV7-9
cdr3_aa: CASSSQVGQETQYF; cdr3_nt: TGTGCCAGCAGTTCTCAGGTTGGGCAAGAGACCCAGTACTTC; d_call: .; clone_size: .; j_call: TRBJ2-5; v_call: TRBV27
cdr3_aa: CASSYRGANVLTF; cdr3_nt: TGTGCCAGCAGTTACAGAGGTGCCAACGTCCTGACTTTC; d_call: .; clone_size: many; j_call: TRBJ2-6; v_call: TRBV2